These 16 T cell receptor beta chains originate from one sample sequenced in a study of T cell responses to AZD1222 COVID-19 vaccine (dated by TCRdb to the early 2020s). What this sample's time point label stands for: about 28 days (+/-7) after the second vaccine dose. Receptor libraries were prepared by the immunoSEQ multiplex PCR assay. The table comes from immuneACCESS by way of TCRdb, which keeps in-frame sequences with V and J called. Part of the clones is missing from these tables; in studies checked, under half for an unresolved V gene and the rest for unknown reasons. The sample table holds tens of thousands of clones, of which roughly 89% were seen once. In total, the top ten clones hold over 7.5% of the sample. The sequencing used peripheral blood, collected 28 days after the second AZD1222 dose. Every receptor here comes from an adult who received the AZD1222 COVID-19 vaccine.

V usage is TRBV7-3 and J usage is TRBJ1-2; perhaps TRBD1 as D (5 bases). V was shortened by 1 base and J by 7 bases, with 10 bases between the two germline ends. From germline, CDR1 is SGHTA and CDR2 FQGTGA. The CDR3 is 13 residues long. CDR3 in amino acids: CASSLIGGGGYTF. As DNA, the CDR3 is TGTGCCAGCAGCTTAATTGGGGGTGGTGGCTACACCTTC.

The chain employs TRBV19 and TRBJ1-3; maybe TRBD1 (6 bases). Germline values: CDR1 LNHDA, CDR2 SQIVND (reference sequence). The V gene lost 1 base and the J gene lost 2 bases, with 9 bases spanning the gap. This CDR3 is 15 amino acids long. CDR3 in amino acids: CASSIAQGPGNTIYF. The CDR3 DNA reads TGTGCCAGTAGTATAGCCCAGGGGCCTGGAAACACCATATATTTT.

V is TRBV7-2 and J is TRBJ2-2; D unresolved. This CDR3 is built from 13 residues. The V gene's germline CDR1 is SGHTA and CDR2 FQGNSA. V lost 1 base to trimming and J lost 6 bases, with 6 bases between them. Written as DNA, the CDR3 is TGTGCCAGCAGCTTAGTGGCCCCCGGGGAGCTGTTTTTT. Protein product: CASSLVAPGELFF.

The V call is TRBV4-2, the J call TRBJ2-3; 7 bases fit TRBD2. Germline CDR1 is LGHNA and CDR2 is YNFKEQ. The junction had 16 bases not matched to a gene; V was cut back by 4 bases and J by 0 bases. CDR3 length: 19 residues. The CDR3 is CASSPGGTVDRRSTDTQYF. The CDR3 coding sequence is TGTGCCAGCAGCCCCGGGGGGACCGTCGATCGAAGAAGCACAGATACGCAGTATTTT.

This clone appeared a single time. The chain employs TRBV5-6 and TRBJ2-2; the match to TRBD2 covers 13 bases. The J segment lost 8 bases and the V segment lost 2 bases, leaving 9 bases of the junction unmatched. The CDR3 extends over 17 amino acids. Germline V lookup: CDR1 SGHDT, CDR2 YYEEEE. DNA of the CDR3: TGTGCCAGCAGCTTTCCGACCCCGGGACTAGCGGGGGGGGAGCTGTTTTTT. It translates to CASSFPTPGLAGGELFF.

CDR3 nucleotides: TGTGCCAGCAGTGAATTTTGGGGGAGCGGCACTGAAGCTTTCTTT. Protein sequence: CASSEFWGSGTEAFF. The V gene is TRBV6-4, the J gene TRBJ1-1; D is possibly TRBD1 (5 bases). Germline V gene sequence: CDR1 MRHNA, CDR2 SNTAGT. CDR3 length equals 15 residues. V was clipped by 3 bases and J by 4 bases, with 15 bases between them.

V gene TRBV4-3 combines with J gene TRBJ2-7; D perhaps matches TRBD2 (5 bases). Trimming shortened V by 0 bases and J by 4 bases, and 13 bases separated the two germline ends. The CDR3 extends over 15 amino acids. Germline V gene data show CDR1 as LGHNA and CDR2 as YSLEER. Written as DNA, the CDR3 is TGCGCCAGCAGCCAAGAACGTGGGGAGTGGTACGAGCAGTACTTC. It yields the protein CASSQERGEWYEQYF.

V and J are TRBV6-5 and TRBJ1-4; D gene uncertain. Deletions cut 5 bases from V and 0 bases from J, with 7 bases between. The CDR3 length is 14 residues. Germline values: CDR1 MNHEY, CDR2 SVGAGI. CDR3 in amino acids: CASSQLATNEKLFF. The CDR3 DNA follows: TGTGCCAGCAGTCAGCTTGCAACTAATGAAAAACTGTTTTTT.

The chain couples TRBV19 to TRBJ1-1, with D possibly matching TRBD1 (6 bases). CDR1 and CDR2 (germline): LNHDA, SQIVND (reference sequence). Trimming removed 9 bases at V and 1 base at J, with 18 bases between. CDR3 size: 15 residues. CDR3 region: CASSAPGGANTEAFF. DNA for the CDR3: TGTGCCAGCTCCGCCCCGGGGGGGGCGAACACTGAAGCTTTCTTT.

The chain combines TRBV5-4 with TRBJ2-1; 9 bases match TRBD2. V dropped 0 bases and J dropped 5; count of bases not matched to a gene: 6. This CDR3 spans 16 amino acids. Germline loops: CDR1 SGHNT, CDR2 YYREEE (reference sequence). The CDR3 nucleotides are TGTGCCAGCAGCTTGGGACTAGCGGAAATTAACAATGAGCAGTTCTTC. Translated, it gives CASSLGLAEINNEQFF. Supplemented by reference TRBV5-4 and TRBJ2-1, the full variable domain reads ETGVTQSPTHLIKTRGQQVTLRCSSQSGHNTVSWYQQALGQGPQFIFQYYREEENGRGNFPPRFSGLQFPNYSSELNVNALELDDSALYLCASSLGLAEINNEQFFGPGTRLTVL.

This CDR3 is CASSLTGGASKNIQYF. The CDR3 bases are TGTGCCAGCAGTCTGACAGGGGGCGCCTCCAAAAACATTCAGTACTTC. The chain carries TRBV28 and TRBJ2-4; 10 nucleotides line up with TRBD1. The CDR3 consists of 16 residues. Trimming took 5 bases from V and 2 from J; bases not matched to a gene: 6. Per the germline V gene, CDR1 is MDHEN and CDR2 is SYDVKM.

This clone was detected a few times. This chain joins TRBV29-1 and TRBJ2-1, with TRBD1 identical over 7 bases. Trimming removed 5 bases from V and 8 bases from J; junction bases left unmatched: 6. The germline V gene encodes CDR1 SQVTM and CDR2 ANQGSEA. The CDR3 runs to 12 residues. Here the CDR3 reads CSVSPTGYEQFF. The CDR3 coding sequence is TGCAGCGTTTCCCCGACAGGGTATGAGCAGTTCTTC.

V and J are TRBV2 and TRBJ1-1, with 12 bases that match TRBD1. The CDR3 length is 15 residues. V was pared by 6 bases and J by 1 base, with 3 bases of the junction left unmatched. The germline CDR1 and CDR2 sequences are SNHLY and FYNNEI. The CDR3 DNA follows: TGTGCCAGCAGCTGGGACAGGGGGCAGAACACTGAAGCTTTCTTT. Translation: CASSWDRGQNTEAFF.

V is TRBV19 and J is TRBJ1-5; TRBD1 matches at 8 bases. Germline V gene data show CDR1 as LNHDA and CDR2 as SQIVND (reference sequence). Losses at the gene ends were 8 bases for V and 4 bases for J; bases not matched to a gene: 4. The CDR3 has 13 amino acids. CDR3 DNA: TGTGCCAGTTCTCAGGGGGCGAATCAGCCCCAGCATTTT. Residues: CASSQGANQPQHF.

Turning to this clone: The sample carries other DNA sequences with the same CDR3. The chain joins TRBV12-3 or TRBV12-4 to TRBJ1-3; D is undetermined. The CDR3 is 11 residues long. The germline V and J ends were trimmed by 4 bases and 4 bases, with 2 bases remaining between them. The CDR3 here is CASSSGNTIYF. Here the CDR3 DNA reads TGTGCCAGCAGTTCCGGAAACACCATATATTTT.

CDR3 in amino acids: CASSPSTREGGYTF. The CDR3 DNA follows: TGTGCCAGCAGCCCCTCCACCAGGGAGGGTGGCTACACCTTC. This chain uses TRBV3-1 (or the pseudogene TRBV3-2) with TRBJ1-2, with D perhaps matching TRBD1 (5 bases). The germline V gene has CDR1 LGHDT and CDR2 YNNKEL (reference sequence). The CDR3 runs to 14 residues. V shed 4 bases and J shed 7 bases, with 16 bases lying between them.